The 27 T cell receptor beta chains below were found in one sample sequenced in a study of patients and donors after allogeneic stem cell transplantation. TCRdb reprocessed the RT-PCR reads via MiXCR and lists one record per CDR3 protein. Counted here are 20,000 or so distinct CDR3 sequences, approximately 5% occurring once; the ten biggest clones make up about 40%. The specimen was blood, either unsorted or a sorted T cell fraction (not recorded which). The receptors originated from a human donor who was either an allogeneic HSCT recipient or a stem cell or donor lymphocyte infusion donor (not recorded which). It is not recorded whose cells these are; they may come from a transplant donor.

V usage is TRBV7-9 and J usage is TRBJ2-7; 9 positions agree with TRBD1. With 6 bases clipped from V and 4 bases from J, the junction kept 4 bases outside the gene matches. The CDR3 is 13 residues long. Germline CDR1 and CDR2: SEHNR and FQNEAQ (reference sequence). CDR3 region: CASRTGQGYEQYF. For the CDR3, the DNA is TGTGCCAGCAGAACGGGACAGGGATACGAGCAGTACTTC.

This chain joins TRBV19 and TRBJ1-4; no definite D call. Germline CDR1 LNHDA, CDR2 SQIVND (reference sequence). This CDR3 comprises 16 residues. V lost 7 bases and J 4 bases, leaving 19 bases between the germline ends. CDR3 in DNA: TGTGCCAGTACCCAAGTTTGGTTTATGAATAATGAAAAACTGTTTTTT. It encodes CASTQVWFMNNEKLFF.

This clonotype was recorded a few times. This chain connects TRBV9 to TRBJ2-1; TRBD2 aligns across 11 bases. V dropped 5 bases and J dropped 10; count of bases not matched to a gene: 11. This CDR3 has 15 residues. The germline V gene has CDR1 SGDLS and CDR2 YYNGEE. The CDR3 here is CASRRGASGGREQFF. The CDR3 DNA reads TGTGCCAGCAGACGGGGGGCTAGCGGGGGGAGGGAGCAGTTCTTC. Based on the CDR3 plus reference TRBV9 and TRBJ2-1, the full variable domain is DSGVTQTPKHLITATGQRVTLRCSPRSGDLSVYWYQQSLDQGLQFLIQYYNGEERAKGNILERFSAQQFPDLHSELNLSSLELGDSALYFCASRRGASGGREQFFGPGTRLTVL.

The chain uses TRBV5-1 and TRBJ2-5; D uncertain. In germline, CDR1 is SGHRS, CDR2 YFSETQ. V lost 3 bases and J lost 1, with 16 bases in between. The CDR3 runs 16 residues. Written as DNA, the CDR3 is TGCGCCAGCAGCTCACCGCTGGCGAGCCCCCAAGAGACCCAGTACTTC. This codes for CASSSPLASPQETQYF.

V gene TRBV19 combines with J gene TRBJ1-1; 8 bases map to TRBD1. CDR3 length: 16 residues. The V gene end was trimmed by 7 bases and the J gene end by 4 bases; junction bases not matched to a gene: 14. Germline V CDR1 and CDR2: LNHDA, SQIVND (reference sequence). The CDR3 coding sequence is TGTGCCAGTATTCCTGGGAGGGGCAGGGGGCGCACTGAAGCTTTCTTT. This codes for CASIPGRGRGRTEAFF.

This clonotype was observed at least ten times. CDR3 sequence: CASSLLGPDTQYF. Written as DNA, the CDR3 is TGTGCCAGCAGCCTCCTCGGACCTGATACGCAGTATTTT. The rearrangement links TRBV16 to TRBJ2-3; D not resolved. This CDR3 is 13 amino acids long. V lost 4 bases and J 6 bases, leaving 11 bases between the germline ends. Germline V gene lookup returns CDR1 KGHSY and CDR2 FQNENV.

This clonotype is judged medium-sized. The chain carries TRBV5-1 and TRBJ2-7; 11 bases are a match to TRBD2. J gave up 2 bases and V 1 base, and 5 bases lay outside the gene matches. This CDR3 has 16 amino acids. Germline CDR1 SGHRS, CDR2 YFSETQ. The CDR3 reads CASSLTSGSVTYEQYF. CDR3 nucleotides: TGCGCCAGCAGCTTGACTAGCGGGAGCGTAACCTACGAGCAGTACTTC.

About this clonotype itself: It may be a read error: a sequence one base away is much more abundant. The V call is TRBV11-2, the J call TRBJ1-2, with D possibly TRBD1 on 6 matching bases. The germline V gene has CDR1 SGHAT and CDR2 FQNNGV. The germline V and J ends were trimmed by 2 bases and 2 bases, with 6 bases remaining between them. CDR3 length: 13 amino acids. This CDR3 is CASSLQGNYGYTF. The CDR3, as DNA: TGTGCCAGCAGCTTACAGGGGAACTATGGCTACACCTTC. The complete variable domain, with remaining parts taken from reference TRBV11-2 and TRBJ1-2, reads EAGVAQSPRYKIIEKRQSVAFWCNPISGHATLYWYQQILGQGPKLLIQFQNNGVVDDSQLPKDRFSAERLKGVDSTLKIQPAKLEDSAVYLCASSLQGNYGYTFGSGTRLTVV.

This clonotype came up many times. The rearrangement joins TRBV10-2 to TRBJ1-6; TRBD1 might be the D (5 bases). Per the germline V gene, CDR1 is WSHSY and CDR2 is SAAADI. Trimming cost V 8 bases and J 7 bases, with 9 bases left between them. This CDR3 is 12 amino acids long. The CDR3 coding sequence is TGCGCCAGCGGGCAGGGCAATTCACCCCTCCACTTT. Its protein is CASGQGNSPLHF.

This clonotype was detected a few times. The chain links TRBV7-9 to TRBJ1-3; D is ambiguous. Trimming shortened V by 1 base and J by 0 bases, and 4 bases separated the two germline ends. CDR1 is SEHNR and CDR2 is FQNEAQ in the germline V gene (reference sequence). This CDR3 has 14 residues. The CDR3 region is CASSLDISGNTIYF. CDR3 DNA: TGTGCCAGCAGCTTAGATATCTCTGGAAACACCATATATTTT.

The table lists this clonotype with many counts. This rearrangement joins TRBV6-2 or TRBV6-3 to TRBJ1-5, with D unresolved. The V gene lost 4 bases and the J gene lost 0 bases, with 13 bases spanning the gap. This CDR3 region has 16 residues. The germline V gene has CDR1 MNHEY and CDR2 SVGEGT. This CDR3 is CASSSTPWGSNQPQHF. The DNA for the CDR3 is TGTGCCAGCAGTTCCACCCCCTGGGGTAGCAATCAGCCCCAGCATTTT.

This clonotype was counted ten times or more. The V gene is TRBV6-1, the J gene TRBJ1-6; D may be TRBD1 (5 bases). The V end was cut by 2 bases, the J end by 7 bases, with 12 bases between. From germline, CDR1 is MNHNS and CDR2 SASEGT. The CDR3 sequence is 15 residues long. CDR3 DNA: TGTGCCAGCAGTGAATTAAGGGGCCGGAATTCACCCCTCCACTTT. It translates to CASSELRGRNSPLHF.

In this sample, this clonotype turned up many times. The chain joins TRBV5-5 to TRBJ1-5, with D maybe TRBD1 (5 bases). V lost 6 bases, J lost 2 bases, and 18 bases lay in between. The CDR3 consists of 16 residues. Germline loops: CDR1 SGHKS, CDR2 YYEKEE (reference sequence). The CDR3 spells CASTPGRGVGNQPQHF. The CDR3, as DNA: TGTGCCAGCACCCCCGGTAGAGGGGTTGGCAATCAGCCCCAGCATTTT.

This clonotype was seen at least ten times. This chain links TRBV5-1 with TRBJ1-4; 7 nucleotides match TRBD1. The CDR3 loop spans 14 amino acids. CDR1 SGHRS and CDR2 YFSETQ come from the germline V gene. The ends lost 1 base at V and 3 bases at J; junction bases unmatched: 0. CDR3 bases: TGCGCCAGCAGCTTGACAGGGGCTAATGAAAAACTGTTTTTT. Amino acids: CASSLTGANEKLFF. The complete variable domain, with remaining parts taken from reference TRBV5-1 and TRBJ1-4, reads KAGVTQTPRYLIKTRGQQVTLSCSPISGHRSVSWYQQTPGQGLQFLFEYFSETQRNKGNFPGRFSGRQFSNSRSEMNVSTLELGDSALYLCASSLTGANEKLFFGSGTQLSVL.

J is TRBJ1-2 and V is TRBV2, with 11 bases aligning to TRBD1. This CDR3 is 12 amino acids long. CDR1 and CDR2 (germline): SNHLY, FYNNEI. Trimming removed 6 bases from V and 7 bases from J; junction bases left unmatched: 1. The CDR3: CASRDRGPGYTF. The CDR3 region has the DNA TGTGCCAGCAGGGACAGGGGGCCTGGCTACACCTTC. The full variable domain, with the rest looked up from reference TRBV2 and TRBJ1-2, is EPEVTQTPSHQVTQMGQEVILRCVPISNHLYFYWYRQILGQKVEFLVSFYNNEISEKSEIFDDQFSVERPDGSNFTLKIRSTKLEDSAMYFCASRDRGPGYTFGSGTRLTVV.

This clonotype was found many times. The gene calls are TRBV7-9 and TRBJ2-5, with unresolved D. Per the germline V gene, CDR1 is SEHNR and CDR2 is FQNEAQ (reference sequence). The CDR3 spans 13 residues. V was clipped by 5 bases and J by 5 bases, with 12 bases between them. CDR3: CASSRPNWETQYF. The CDR3 DNA is TGTGCCAGCAGCCGTCCGAATTGGGAGACCCAGTACTTC.

The chain recombines TRBV11-3 with TRBJ2-7; TRBD1 aligns across 7 bases. Germline assignment: CDR1 SGHNT and CDR2 YENEEA. The ends lost 5 bases at V and 2 bases at J; junction bases unmatched: 6. This CDR3 region has 14 residues. CDR3 protein: CASSTGQPPYEQYF. CDR3 nucleotides: TGTGCCAGCAGCACGGGACAGCCACCCTACGAGCAGTACTTC. Looking up the rest from reference TRBV11-3 and TRBJ2-7 gives the full variable domain: EAGVVQSPRYKIIEKKQPVAFWCNPISGHNTLYWYLQNLGQGPELLIRYENEEAVDDSQLPKDRFSAERLKGVDSTLKIQPAELGDSAVYLCASSTGQPPYEQYFGPGTRLTVT.

This clonotype appeared many times. J is TRBJ2-5 and V is TRBV12-3 or TRBV12-4; D might be TRBD1 (6 bases). The CDR3 spans 13 residues. Between the trimmed V and J ends, which lost 3 bases and 6 bases, there was a span of 11 bases. CDR3 in DNA: TGTGCCAGCAGTTTTGGGCAGGGGCAGACCCAGTACTTC. Protein: CASSFGQGQTQYF.

This clonotype appeared many times. The chain is built from TRBV12-3 or TRBV12-4 and TRBJ1-1, with unresolved D. Trimming stripped 2 bases from V and 4 bases from J, with 8 bases between. CDR3 length equals 13 residues. The CDR3 DNA reads as TGTGCCAGCAGTTTAATGAGGATCACTGAAGCTTTCTTT. Protein product: CASSLMRITEAFF.

The genes are TRBV28 and TRBJ1-4, with 12 bases fitting TRBD1. Germline loops: CDR1 MDHEN, CDR2 SYDVKM. The CDR3 runs 17 residues. With 5 bases clipped from V and 7 bases from J, the junction kept 11 bases outside the gene matches. The CDR3 nucleotides are TGTGCCAGCAGTGCCGGGACAGGGGGCGGCCGAGGTGAAAAACTGTTTTTT. It is translated as CASSAGTGGGRGEKLFF.

In its sample, this clonotype was seen many times. The chain employs TRBV29-1 and TRBJ2-7; TRBD2 agrees at 7 bases. V lost 6 bases to trimming and J lost 0 bases; unmatched junction nucleotides: 5. From germline, CDR1 is SQVTM and CDR2 ANQGSEA. The CDR3 sequence is 13 residues long. The CDR3 DNA reads TGCAGCGTACTTAGCGGGCCCTCCTACGAGCAGTACTTC. Protein product: CSVLSGPSYEQYF.

This clonotype was counted many times. The chain couples TRBV12-3 or TRBV12-4 to TRBJ1-1, with D tentatively TRBD1 (6 bases). This CDR3 is built from 14 residues. Trimming removed 3 bases from V and 1 base from J, with 9 bases in between. CDR3 nucleotide sequence: TGTGCCAGCAGTTTTTCGGGACAGAACACTGAAGCTTTCTTT. It encodes CASSFSGQNTEAFF.

This clonotype was observed a handful of times. This chain connects TRBV28 to TRBJ2-3; D is ambiguous. This CDR3 is built from 15 residues. In germline, CDR1 is MDHEN, CDR2 SYDVKM. The V end lost 7 bases, the J end lost 4 bases, and 18 bases lay between the germline ends. CDR3 in DNA: TGTGCCAGCACCATACACGGCTGGGCCGCAGATACGCAGTATTTT. It encodes CASTIHGWAADTQYF.

There are many counts of this clonotype. The chain links TRBV20-1 to TRBJ2-1, with D maybe TRBD2 (6 bases). V was clipped by 3 bases and J by 6 bases, with 18 bases between them. The length of the CDR3 is 15 residues. Germline-derived CDR1 and CDR2 are DFQATT and SNEGSKA (reference sequence). As DNA, the CDR3 is TGCAGTGCTAGTTTCCCAGGAGGGCCCTTCAATGAGCAGTTCTTC. This sequence encodes CSASFPGGPFNEQFF.

This chain uses TRBV11-3 with TRBJ1-1; D remains ambiguous. Looked up from germline, CDR1 is SGHNT and CDR2 is YENEEA. CDR3 size: 13 residues. The V end was cut by 0 bases, the J end by 5 bases, with 7 bases between. The CDR3 bases are TGTGCCAGCAGCTTAGAAATGGGGACTGAAGCTTTCTTT. Its protein is CASSLEMGTEAFF.

The gene calls are TRBV19 and TRBJ1-4, with 8 nucleotides matching TRBD1. Trimming at V came to 3 bases and at J to 6 bases, leaving 6 bases not matched to a gene. Germline V gene data show CDR1 as LNHDA and CDR2 as SQIVND (reference sequence). The CDR3 length is 15 residues. The CDR3 is CASSITWGQDEKLFF. The DNA of the CDR3 is TGTGCCAGTAGTATCACGTGGGGACAGGATGAAAAACTGTTTTTT.

This clonotype was counted many times. The chain has TRBV5-1 and TRBJ2-3; the D gene is possibly TRBD2 (6 bases). The CDR3 loop spans 16 amino acids. The germline V gene encodes CDR1 SGHRS and CDR2 YFSETQ. Deletions cut 4 bases from V and 4 bases from J, with 19 bases between. The CDR3 here is CASSLGTLGGADTQYF. The CDR3 bases are TGCGCCAGCAGCCTCGGAACCCTTGGAGGGGCAGATACGCAGTATTTT.